This entry lists 2 T cell receptor beta chains sequenced from one sample in a study of blood T cells in healthy people across ages. Using a J-beta primer mix together with a sample-barcoded 5' primer, a second PCR was run for about 7 to 12 cycles. TCRdb recomputed calls from the 5' RACE reads with MiXCR, one row per CDR3 protein. This table holds under 2 million distinct CDR3 sequences, roughly 32% found once. Sequencing was carried out using blood. The receptors derive from a woman aged 30 to 39 in good health.

This chain connects TRBV7-2 to TRBJ2-7; TRBD2 matches at 10 bases. V lost 5 bases, J lost 2 bases, and 9 bases stayed unmatched. Germline V gene lookup returns CDR1 SGHTA and CDR2 FQGNSA. There are 16 residues in the CDR3. The CDR3 coding sequence is TGTGCCAGCAGCCCCGAAGCGGGGGGGCCCACCTACGAGCAGTACTTC. As protein: CASSPEAGGPTYEQYF.

A note on this clonotype: This clone may be a read error of a much larger clone one base away. V is TRBV20-1 and J is TRBJ2-5; D unclear. This CDR3 contains 14 residues. V lost 0 bases and J 1 base, leaving 9 bases between the germline ends. In germline, CDR1 is DFQATT, CDR2 SNEGSKA (reference sequence). The DNA for the CDR3 is TGCAGTGCTAGAGATATAGAAAGCCAAGAGACCCAGTACTTC. This sequence encodes CSARDIESQETQYF.